The present T cell receptor (beta chain) was sequenced within a study of technical replicates of blood from several donors. This clone has just one count. Per the germline V gene, CDR1 is SGHDT and CDR2 is YYEEEE. The CDR3 is 15 amino acids. V lost 6 bases, J lost 5 bases, and 8 bases stayed unmatched. Data came from immunoSEQ multiplex PCR; TCRdb stores just in-frame clones and leaves some out. The table has about 97,000 clones, about 94% seen once. This rearrangement joins TRBV5-6 to TRBJ2-2, with TRBD1 identical over 9 bases. The receptor's source is a human donor in good health. Input material: T cells isolated from PBMCs. In DNA form, the CDR3 reads TGTGCCAGCAACGTCGGGACAGGGCGAACCGGGGAGCTGTTTTTT. This sequence encodes CASNVGTGRTGELFF.